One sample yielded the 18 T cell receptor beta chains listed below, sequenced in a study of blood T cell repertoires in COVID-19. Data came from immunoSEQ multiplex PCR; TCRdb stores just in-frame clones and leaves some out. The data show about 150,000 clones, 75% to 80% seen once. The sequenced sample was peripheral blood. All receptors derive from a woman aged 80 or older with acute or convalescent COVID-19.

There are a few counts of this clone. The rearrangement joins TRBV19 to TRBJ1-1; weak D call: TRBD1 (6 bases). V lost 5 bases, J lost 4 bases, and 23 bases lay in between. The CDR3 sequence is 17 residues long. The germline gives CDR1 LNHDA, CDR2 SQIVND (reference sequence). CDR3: CASSPQLIQGVGTEAFF. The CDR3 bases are TGTGCCAGTAGTCCCCAACTAATACAGGGAGTAGGCACTGAAGCTTTCTTT.

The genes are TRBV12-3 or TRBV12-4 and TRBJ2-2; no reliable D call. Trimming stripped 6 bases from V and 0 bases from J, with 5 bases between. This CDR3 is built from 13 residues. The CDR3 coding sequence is TGTGCCAGCAGCATCCCGAACACCGGGGAGCTGTTTTTT. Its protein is CASSIPNTGELFF.

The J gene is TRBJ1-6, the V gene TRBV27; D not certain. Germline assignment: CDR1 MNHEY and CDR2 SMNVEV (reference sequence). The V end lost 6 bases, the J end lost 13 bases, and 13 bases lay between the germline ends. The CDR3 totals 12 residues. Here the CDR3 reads CASRTTRSPLHF. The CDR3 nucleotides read TGTGCCAGCAGAACCACACGGAGTCCCCTCCACTTT.

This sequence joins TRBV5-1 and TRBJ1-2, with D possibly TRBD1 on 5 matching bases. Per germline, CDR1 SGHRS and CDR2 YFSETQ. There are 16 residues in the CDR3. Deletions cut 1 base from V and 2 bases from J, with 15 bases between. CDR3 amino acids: CASSLRGEGSNYGYTF. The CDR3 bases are TGCGCCAGCAGCTTGCGGGGGGAGGGAAGCAACTATGGCTACACCTTC.

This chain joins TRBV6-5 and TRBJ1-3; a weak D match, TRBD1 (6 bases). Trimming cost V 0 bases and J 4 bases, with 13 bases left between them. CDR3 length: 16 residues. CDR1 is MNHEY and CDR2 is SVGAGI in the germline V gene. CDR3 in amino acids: CASSYSWGLRGNTIYF. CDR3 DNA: TGTGCCAGCAGTTACTCGTGGGGGCTCCGGGGAAACACCATATATTTT.

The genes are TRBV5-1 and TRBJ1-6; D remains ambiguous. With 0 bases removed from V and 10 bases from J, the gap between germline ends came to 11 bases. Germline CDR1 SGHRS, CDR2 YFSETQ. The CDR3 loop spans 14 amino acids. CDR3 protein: CASSLGSRESPLHF. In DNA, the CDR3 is TGCGCCAGCAGCTTGGGGAGCCGGGAATCACCCCTCCACTTT.

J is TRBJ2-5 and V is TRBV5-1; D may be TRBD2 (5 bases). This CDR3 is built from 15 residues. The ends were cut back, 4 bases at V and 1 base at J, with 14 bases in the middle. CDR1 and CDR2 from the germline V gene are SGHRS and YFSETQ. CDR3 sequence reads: CASSTRGGGQETQYF. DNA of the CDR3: TGCGCCAGCAGCACCAGAGGAGGTGGCCAAGAGACCCAGTACTTC. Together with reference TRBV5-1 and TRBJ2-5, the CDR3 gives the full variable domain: KAGVTQTPRYLIKTRGQQVTLSCSPISGHRSVSWYQQTPGQGLQFLFEYFSETQRNKGNFPGRFSGRQFSNSRSEMNVSTLELGDSALYLCASSTRGGGQETQYFGPGTRLLVL.

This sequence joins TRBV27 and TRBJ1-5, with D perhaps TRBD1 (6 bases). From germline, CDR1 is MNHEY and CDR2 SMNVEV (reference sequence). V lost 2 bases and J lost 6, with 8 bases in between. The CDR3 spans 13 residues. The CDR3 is CASSLNRAQPQHF. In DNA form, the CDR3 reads TGTGCCAGCAGTTTAAACAGGGCTCAGCCCCAGCATTTT.

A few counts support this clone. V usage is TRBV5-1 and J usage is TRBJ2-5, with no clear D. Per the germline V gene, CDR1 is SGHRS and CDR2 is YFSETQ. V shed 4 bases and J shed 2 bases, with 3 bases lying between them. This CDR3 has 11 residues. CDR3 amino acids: CASSQQETQYF. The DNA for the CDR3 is TGCGCCAGCAGCCAACAAGAGACCCAGTACTTC.

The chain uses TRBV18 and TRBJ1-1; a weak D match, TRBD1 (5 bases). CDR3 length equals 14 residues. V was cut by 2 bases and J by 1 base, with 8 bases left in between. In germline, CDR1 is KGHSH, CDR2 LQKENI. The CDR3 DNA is TGTGCCAGCTCACCAGTACAGGAGAACACTGAAGCTTTCTTT. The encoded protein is CASSPVQENTEAFF. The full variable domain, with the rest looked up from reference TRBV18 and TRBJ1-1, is NAGVMQNPRHLVRRRGQEARLRCSPMKGHSHVYWYRQLPEEGLKFMVYLQKENIIDESGMPKERFSAEFPKEGPSILRIQQVVRGDSAAYFCASSPVQENTEAFFGQGTRLTVV.

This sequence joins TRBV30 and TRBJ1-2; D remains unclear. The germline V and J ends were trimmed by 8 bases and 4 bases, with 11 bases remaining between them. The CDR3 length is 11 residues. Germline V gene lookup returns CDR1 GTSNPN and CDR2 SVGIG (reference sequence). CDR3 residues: CAMVTPYGYTF. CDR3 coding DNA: TGTGCCATGGTAACACCCTATGGCTACACCTTC.

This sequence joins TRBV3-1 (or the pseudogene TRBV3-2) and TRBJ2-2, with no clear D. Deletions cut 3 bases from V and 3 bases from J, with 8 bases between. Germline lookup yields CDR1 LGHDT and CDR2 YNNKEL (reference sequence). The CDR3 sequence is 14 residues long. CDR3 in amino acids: CASSQAAYTGELFF. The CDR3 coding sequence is TGTGCCAGCAGCCAGGCGGCCTACACCGGGGAGCTGTTTTTT.

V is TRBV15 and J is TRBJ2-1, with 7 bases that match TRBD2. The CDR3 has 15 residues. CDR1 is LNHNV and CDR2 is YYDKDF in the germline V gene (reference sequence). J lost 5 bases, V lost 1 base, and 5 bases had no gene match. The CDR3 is CATSRASAGNNEQFF. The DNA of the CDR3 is TGTGCCACCAGCAGAGCGTCAGCGGGAAACAATGAGCAGTTCTTC. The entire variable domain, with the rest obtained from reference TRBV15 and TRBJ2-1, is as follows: DAMVIQNPRYQVTQFGKPVTLSCSQTLNHNVMYWYQQKSSQAPKLLFHYYDKDFNNEADTPDNFQSRRPNTSFCFLDIRSPGLGDTAMYLCATSRASAGNNEQFFGPGTRLTVL.

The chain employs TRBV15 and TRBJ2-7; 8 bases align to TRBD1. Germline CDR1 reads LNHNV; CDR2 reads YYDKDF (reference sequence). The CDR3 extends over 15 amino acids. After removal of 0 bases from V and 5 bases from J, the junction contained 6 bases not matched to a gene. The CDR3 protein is CATSRERTGNDEQYF. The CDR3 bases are TGTGCCACCAGCAGAGAGAGGACAGGGAACGACGAGCAGTACTTC.

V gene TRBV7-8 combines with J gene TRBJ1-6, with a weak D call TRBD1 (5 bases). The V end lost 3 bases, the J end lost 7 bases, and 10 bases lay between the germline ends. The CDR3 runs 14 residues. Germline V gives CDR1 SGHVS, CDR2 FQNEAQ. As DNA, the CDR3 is TGTGCCAGCAGCTTCCAACGGACAAATTCACCCCTCCACTTT. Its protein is CASSFQRTNSPLHF.

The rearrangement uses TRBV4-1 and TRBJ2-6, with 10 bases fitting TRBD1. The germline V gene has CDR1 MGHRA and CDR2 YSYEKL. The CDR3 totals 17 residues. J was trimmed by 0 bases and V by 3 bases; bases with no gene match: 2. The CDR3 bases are TGCGCCAGCAGCCAGGGACAGGGGAACTCTGGGGCCAACGTCCTGACTTTC. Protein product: CASSQGQGNSGANVLTF.

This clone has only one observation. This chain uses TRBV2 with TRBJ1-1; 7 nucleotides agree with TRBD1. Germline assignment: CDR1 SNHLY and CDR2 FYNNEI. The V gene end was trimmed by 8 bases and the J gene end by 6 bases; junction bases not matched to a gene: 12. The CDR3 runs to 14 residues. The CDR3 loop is CASAGKGGSPEAFF. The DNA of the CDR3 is TGTGCCAGCGCGGGGAAAGGGGGCAGCCCTGAAGCTTTCTTT. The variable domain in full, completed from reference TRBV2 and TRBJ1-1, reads EPEVTQTPSHQVTQMGQEVILRCVPISNHLYFYWYRQILGQKVEFLVSFYNNEISEKSEIFDDQFSVERPDGSNFTLKIRSTKLEDSAMYFCASAGKGGSPEAFFGQGTRLTVV.

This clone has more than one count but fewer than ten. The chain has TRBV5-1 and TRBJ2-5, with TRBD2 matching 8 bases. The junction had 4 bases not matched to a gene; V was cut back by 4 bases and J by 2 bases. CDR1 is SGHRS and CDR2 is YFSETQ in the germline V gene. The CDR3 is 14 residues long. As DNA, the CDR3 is TGCGCCAGCAGCCCCGGGGGGGGACAAGAGACCCAGTACTTC. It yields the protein CASSPGGGQETQYF.